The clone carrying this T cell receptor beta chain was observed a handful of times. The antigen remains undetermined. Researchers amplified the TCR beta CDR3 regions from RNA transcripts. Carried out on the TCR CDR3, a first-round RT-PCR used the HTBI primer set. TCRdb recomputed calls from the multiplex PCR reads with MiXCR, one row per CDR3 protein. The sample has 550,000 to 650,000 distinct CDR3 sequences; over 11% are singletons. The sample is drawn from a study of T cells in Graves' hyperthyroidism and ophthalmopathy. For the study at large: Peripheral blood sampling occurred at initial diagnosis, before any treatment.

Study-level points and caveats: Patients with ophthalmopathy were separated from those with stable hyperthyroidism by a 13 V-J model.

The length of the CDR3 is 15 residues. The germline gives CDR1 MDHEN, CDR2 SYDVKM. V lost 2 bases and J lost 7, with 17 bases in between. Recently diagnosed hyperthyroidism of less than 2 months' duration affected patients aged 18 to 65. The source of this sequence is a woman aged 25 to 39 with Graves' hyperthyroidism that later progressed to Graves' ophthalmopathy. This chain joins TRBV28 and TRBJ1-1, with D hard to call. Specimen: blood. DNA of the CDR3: TGTGCCAGCAGTTTAGGAGGAGGTGGGTTTGGTGAAGCTTTCTTT. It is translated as CASSLGGGGFGEAFF.